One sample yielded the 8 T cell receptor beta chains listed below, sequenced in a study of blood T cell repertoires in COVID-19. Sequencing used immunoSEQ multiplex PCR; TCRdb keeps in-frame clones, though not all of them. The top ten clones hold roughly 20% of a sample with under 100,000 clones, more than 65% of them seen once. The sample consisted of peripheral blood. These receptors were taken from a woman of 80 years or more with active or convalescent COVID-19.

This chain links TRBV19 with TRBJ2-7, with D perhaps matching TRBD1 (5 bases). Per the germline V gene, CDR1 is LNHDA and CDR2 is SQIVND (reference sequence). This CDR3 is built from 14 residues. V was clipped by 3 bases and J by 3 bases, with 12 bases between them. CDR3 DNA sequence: TGTGCCAGTAGTATCCAGGCCAGGGACTACGAGCAGTACTTC. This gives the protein CASSIQARDYEQYF.

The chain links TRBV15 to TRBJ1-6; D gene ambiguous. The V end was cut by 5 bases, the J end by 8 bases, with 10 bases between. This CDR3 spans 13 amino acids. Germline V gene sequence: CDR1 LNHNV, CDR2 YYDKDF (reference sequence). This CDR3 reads CATSGGGYSPLHF. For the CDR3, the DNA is TGTGCCACCAGCGGCGGCGGTTATTCACCCCTCCACTTT.

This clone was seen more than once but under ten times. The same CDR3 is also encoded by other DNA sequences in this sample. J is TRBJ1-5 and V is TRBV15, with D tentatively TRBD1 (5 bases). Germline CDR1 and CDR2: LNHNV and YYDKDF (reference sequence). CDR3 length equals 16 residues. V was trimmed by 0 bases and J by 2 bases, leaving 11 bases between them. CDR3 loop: CATSRDRGEGNQPQHF. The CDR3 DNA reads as TGTGCCACCAGCAGAGATCGAGGGGAGGGCAATCAGCCCCAGCATTTT.

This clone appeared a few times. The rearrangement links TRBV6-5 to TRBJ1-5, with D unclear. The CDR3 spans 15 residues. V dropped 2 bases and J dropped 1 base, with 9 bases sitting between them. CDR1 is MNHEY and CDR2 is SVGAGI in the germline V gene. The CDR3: CASSYGPGSNQPQHF. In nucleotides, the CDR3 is TGTGCCAGCAGTTACGGTCCGGGGAGCAATCAGCCCCAGCATTTT.

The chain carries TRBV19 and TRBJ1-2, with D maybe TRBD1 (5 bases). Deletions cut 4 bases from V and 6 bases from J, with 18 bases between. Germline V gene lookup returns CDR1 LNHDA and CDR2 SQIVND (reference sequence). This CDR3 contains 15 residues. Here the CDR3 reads CASSTDGGSTDGYTF. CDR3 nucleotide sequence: TGTGCCAGTAGTACGGACGGGGGTAGTACGGATGGCTACACCTTC.

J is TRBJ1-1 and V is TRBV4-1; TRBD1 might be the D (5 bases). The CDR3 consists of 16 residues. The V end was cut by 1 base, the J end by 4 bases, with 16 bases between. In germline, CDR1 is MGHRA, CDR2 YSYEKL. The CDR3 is CASSQGSAGKGTEAFF. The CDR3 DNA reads TGCGCCAGCAGCCAAGGCTCTGCAGGGAAGGGCACTGAAGCTTTCTTT.

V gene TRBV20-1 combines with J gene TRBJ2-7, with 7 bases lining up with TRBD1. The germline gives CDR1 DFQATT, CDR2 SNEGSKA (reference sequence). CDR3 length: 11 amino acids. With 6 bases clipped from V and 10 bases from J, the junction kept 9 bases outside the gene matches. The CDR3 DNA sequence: TGCAGTGCCGACGGACAGGAGGAACAGTACTTC. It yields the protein CSADGQEEQYF.

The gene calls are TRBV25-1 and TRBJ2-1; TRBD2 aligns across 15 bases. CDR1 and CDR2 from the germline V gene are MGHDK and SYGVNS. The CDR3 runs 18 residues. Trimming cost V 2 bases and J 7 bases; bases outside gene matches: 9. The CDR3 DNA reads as TGTGCCAGCAGTGAAAACGTCCCCGGGACTAGCGGGGGGAATGAGCAGTTCTTC. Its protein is CASSENVPGTSGGNEQFF.